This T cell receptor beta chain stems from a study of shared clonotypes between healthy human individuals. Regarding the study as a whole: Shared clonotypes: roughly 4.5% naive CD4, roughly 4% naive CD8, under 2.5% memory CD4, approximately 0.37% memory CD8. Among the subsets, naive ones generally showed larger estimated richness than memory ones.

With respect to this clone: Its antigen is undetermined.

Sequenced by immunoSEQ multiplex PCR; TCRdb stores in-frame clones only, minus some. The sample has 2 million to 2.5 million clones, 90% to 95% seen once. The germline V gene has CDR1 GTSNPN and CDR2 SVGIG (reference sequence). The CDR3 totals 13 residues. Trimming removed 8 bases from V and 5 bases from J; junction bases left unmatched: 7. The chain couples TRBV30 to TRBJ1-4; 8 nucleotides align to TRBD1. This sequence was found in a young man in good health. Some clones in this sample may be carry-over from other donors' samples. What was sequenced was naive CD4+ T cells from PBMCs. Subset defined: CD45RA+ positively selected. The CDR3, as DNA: TGTGCCCTACAGGGACAGGCCAATGAAAAACTGTTTTTT. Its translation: CALQGQANEKLFF.